This T cell receptor beta chain was captured in a study of OX40 agonist ivuxolimab in advanced cancers. Study information: Patients with prior anti-PD-1, anti-PD-L1 or anti-CTLA-4 therapy were eligible; about 41% had some. Three patients showed partial responses: one hepatocellular carcinoma and two cutaneous melanoma cases.

Broader study findings: A proportion of nonresponders additionally exhibited low normalized T-cell clonal expansion. Antigen specificity was not determined for the expanded peripheral T cells.

From germline, CDR1 is SGHDT and CDR2 YYEEEE. The trim removed 1 base at V and 5 bases at J, leaving 15 bases unmatched. This CDR3 has 18 residues. A note on this clone: No antigen is known for it.

Libraries were prepared by immunoSEQ multiplex PCR; TCRdb keeps only in-frame clonotypes and omits some of them. Here the sample spans some 66,000 clones, roughly 81% being singletons. The chain joins TRBV5-6 to TRBJ2-3; TRBD2 aligns across 8 bases. The sequence came from an adult with an advanced solid tumor such as melanoma, head and neck, liver or kidney cancer. The sample was CD4+ or CD8+ T cells sorted from blood, taken in a trial of the OX40 agonist ivuxolimab. The DNA of the CDR3 is TGTGCCAGCAGCTTGCCGCGGTCGGCGGGAGGACGGGGAGATACGCAGTATTTT. Its protein product is CASSLPRSAGGRGDTQYF.